The 15 T cell receptor beta chains below come from one sample, sequenced in a study of response to subunit inactivated influenza vaccine. TCRdb re-called the RT-PCR reads with MiXCR, one entry per CDR3 protein. Here the sample spans around 570,000 distinct CDR3 sequences, approximately 10% being singletons. These data were also reused for a study on T cells expressing NK-cell markers. That work contributes: A 5'RACE template switching approach incorporating UMIs was used to make TCR beta cDNA.

The sample consisted of PBMCs from blood, taken on the day of vaccination. All receptors come from a man between 45 and 60 years old who received an inactivated influenza vaccine.

This clonotype was detected only a few times. V and J are TRBV28 and TRBJ2-7; 9 nucleotides match TRBD2. This CDR3 contains 15 residues. After removal of 5 bases from V and 6 bases from J, the junction contained 11 bases not matched to a gene. CDR1 and CDR2 from the germline V gene are MDHEN and SYDVKM. CDR3 in amino acids: CASSLVIAGVGEQYF. CDR3 nucleotide sequence: TGTGCCAGCAGTCTGGTAATAGCGGGAGTCGGCGAGCAGTACTTC.

The genes are TRBV20-1 and TRBJ2-5; 7 bases line up with TRBD1. Germline lookup yields CDR1 DFQATT and CDR2 SNEGSKA (reference sequence). Unmatched junction bases numbered 13, after V lost 3 bases and J lost 3 bases. The CDR3 sequence is 16 residues long. CDR3 sequence (DNA): TGCAGTGCTAGGCCGTTTAATGACAGGGAAAAAGAGACCCAGTACTTC. This sequence encodes CSARPFNDREKETQYF.

This clonotype was counted at least ten times. The chain carries TRBV29-1 and TRBJ1-5; D possibly corresponds to TRBD1 (6 bases). Germline CDR1 reads SQVTM; CDR2 reads ANQGSEA. The CDR3 has 14 residues. The V end lost 0 bases, the J end lost 6 bases, and 12 bases lay between the germline ends. The CDR3 sequence: CSVEDGGARQPQHF. For the CDR3, the DNA is TGCAGCGTTGAAGATGGGGGGGCCCGTCAGCCCCAGCATTTT.

This chain links TRBV9 with TRBJ1-1; 9 bases map to TRBD1. Germline CDR1 and CDR2: SGDLS and YYNGEE. Trimming at V came to 1 base and at J to 5 bases, leaving 6 bases not matched to a gene. The CDR3 is made up of 15 amino acids. The CDR3 nucleotides read TGTGCCAGCAGCGTACCGACAGGGGGGGGAACTGAAGCTTTCTTT. Amino acids: CASSVPTGGGTEAFF.

This clonotype was counted a few times. The J gene is TRBJ2-1, the V gene TRBV25-1; D remains unclear. From germline, CDR1 is MGHDK and CDR2 SYGVNS. This CDR3 has 11 residues. The V and J ends lost 7 bases and 9 bases respectively, with 10 bases between them. The CDR3 is CASNQWGEQFF. CDR3 DNA: TGTGCCAGCAACCAATGGGGTGAGCAGTTCTTC. The full variable domain, its missing parts supplied by reference TRBV25-1 and TRBJ2-1, is EADIYQTPRYLVIGTGKKITLECSQTMGHDKMYWYQQDPGMELHLIHYSYGVNSTEKGDLSSESTVSRIRTEHFPLTLESARPSHTSQYLCASNQWGEQFFGPGTRLTVL.

This clonotype was counted ten times or more. This sequence joins TRBV7-9 and TRBJ2-7; D is perhaps TRBD1 (5 bases). The CDR3 is 14 residues long. With 3 bases removed from V and 5 bases from J, the gap between germline ends came to 14 bases. Germline CDR1 and CDR2: SEHNR and FQNEAQ (reference sequence). CDR3 region: CASSFTQGRDEQYF. Written as DNA, the CDR3 is TGTGCCAGCAGCTTTACGCAGGGTAGAGACGAGCAGTACTTC.

This clonotype came up a few times. This chain uses TRBV7-9 with TRBJ2-5; D is unclear. The ends were cut back, 4 bases at V and 5 bases at J, with 14 bases in the middle. This CDR3 comprises 14 residues. Germline loops: CDR1 SEHNR, CDR2 FQNEAQ (reference sequence). CDR3 residues: CASSSLGLGETQYF. The CDR3 bases are TGTGCCAGCAGCTCCCTGGGTCTGGGGGAGACCCAGTACTTC.

The rearrangement uses TRBV10-3 and TRBJ2-1; 11 bases agree with TRBD2. CDR3 length: 15 amino acids. J was trimmed by 8 bases and V by 4 bases; bases with no gene match: 7. The germline V gene encodes CDR1 ENHRY and CDR2 SYGVKD. The CDR3 sequence is CAISVLAGERDEQFF. The CDR3 DNA sequence: TGTGCCATCAGTGTACTAGCGGGAGAAAGGGATGAGCAGTTCTTC.

In this sample, this clonotype turned up a few times. This sequence joins TRBV7-9 and TRBJ2-7; 9 nucleotides align to TRBD2. The germline V gene has CDR1 SEHNR and CDR2 FQNEAQ (reference sequence). J lost 5 bases, V lost 2 bases, and 7 bases had no gene match. This CDR3 has 15 residues. The CDR3 DNA sequence: TGTGCCAGCAGCTTAAAATTAGCGGGAGTGGACGAGCAGTACTTC. It translates to CASSLKLAGVDEQYF.

This clonotype came up a few times. This chain links TRBV28 with TRBJ2-3; D is perhaps TRBD1 (6 bases). Trimming removed 5 bases from V and 2 bases from J, with 20 bases in between. The CDR3 loop spans 17 amino acids. Germline CDR1 and CDR2: MDHEN and SYDVKM. The CDR3 DNA is TGTGCCAGCAGTCTGGGTTGGGGGCGGGCCACCACAGATACGCAGTATTTT. It yields the protein CASSLGWGRATTDTQYF. The full variable domain, with the rest looked up from reference TRBV28 and TRBJ2-3, is DVKVTQSSRYLVKRTGEKVFLECVQDMDHENMFWYRQDPGLGLRLIYFSYDVKMKEKGDIPEGYSVSREKKERFSLILESASTNQTSMYLCASSLGWGRATTDTQYFGPGTRLTVL.

CDR3 residues: CASSAHGTGSKETQYF. The CDR3 DNA sequence: TGTGCCAGCTCAGCCCACGGGACAGGGTCCAAAGAGACCCAGTACTTC. The chain has TRBV12-3 or TRBV12-4 and TRBJ2-5; TRBD1 agrees at 9 bases. The V segment lost 8 bases and the J segment 3 bases; nucleotides outside the gene matches: 13. CDR3 size: 16 residues.

V gene TRBV4-1 combines with J gene TRBJ2-7; 8 bases fit TRBD1. Looked up from germline, CDR1 is MGHRA and CDR2 is YSYEKL. The CDR3 is 16 amino acids. V trimming: 4 bases; J trimming: 2 bases; junction bases outside the gene matches: 10. The CDR3 here is CASSLSPSGGTYEQYF. The CDR3 DNA reads as TGCGCCAGCAGCCTCTCACCGTCAGGGGGCACCTACGAGCAGTACTTC.

This rearrangement joins TRBV20-1 to TRBJ2-2; either TRBD1 or TRBD2 may supply D (7 bases each). CDR1 DFQATT and CDR2 SNEGSKA come from the germline V gene (reference sequence). This CDR3 is 16 amino acids long. The V end lost 6 bases, the J end lost 3 bases, and 20 bases lay between the germline ends. The CDR3 region has the DNA TGCAGTGCCCCAACCCAGGGGGGGGGATACACCGGGGAGCTGTTTTTT. It codes for CSAPTQGGGYTGELFF.

This clonotype has a handful of counts. V is TRBV14 and J is TRBJ1-1; possibly TRBD1 for D (5 bases). Germline loops: CDR1 SGHDN, CDR2 FVKESK. The CDR3 loop spans 17 amino acids. The ends were cut back, 1 base at V and 1 base at J, with 16 bases in the middle. The CDR3 DNA is TGTGCCAGCAGCCAAGGGGACGGCAACTTTGCGAACACTGAAGCTTTCTTT. Translation: CASSQGDGNFANTEAFF.

CDR3 residues: CASSEGNRIYGYTF. The CDR3 bases are TGTGCCAGCAGTGAAGGGAACCGAATCTATGGCTACACCTTC. This chain links TRBV6-1 with TRBJ1-2; D gene ambiguous. Germline CDR1 MNHNS, CDR2 SASEGT. V lost 1 base and J 4 bases, leaving 10 bases between the germline ends. CDR3 length: 14 residues.